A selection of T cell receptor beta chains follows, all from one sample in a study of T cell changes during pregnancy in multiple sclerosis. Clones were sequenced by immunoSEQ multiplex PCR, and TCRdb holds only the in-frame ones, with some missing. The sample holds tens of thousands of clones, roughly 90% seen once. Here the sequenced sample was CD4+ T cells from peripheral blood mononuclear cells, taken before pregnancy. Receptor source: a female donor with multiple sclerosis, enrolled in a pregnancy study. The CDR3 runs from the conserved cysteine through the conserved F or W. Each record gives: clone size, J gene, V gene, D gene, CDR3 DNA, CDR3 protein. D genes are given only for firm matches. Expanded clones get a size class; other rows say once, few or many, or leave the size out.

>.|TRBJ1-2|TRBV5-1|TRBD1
TGCGCCAGCAGCGCCCCTGACAGGGACTATGGCTACACCTTC
CASSAPDRDYGYTF
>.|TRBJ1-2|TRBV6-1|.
TGTGCCAGCAGTGTTAGTGCCCCGATGAACTATGGCTACACCTTC
CASSVSAPMNYGYTF
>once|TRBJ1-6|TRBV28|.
TGTGCCAGCAGTTCCCTCCGGGACAAACGGTCCTATAATTCACCCCTCCACTTT
CASSSLRDKRSYNSPLHF
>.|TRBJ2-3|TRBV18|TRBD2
TGTGCCAGCTCACCTACCTCTAGGGAGGGAGCAGATACGCAGTATTTT
CASSPTSREGADTQYF
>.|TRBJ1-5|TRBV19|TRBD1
TGTGCCAGTAGTATACTGACAGGGCTCTATCAGCCCCAGCATTTT
CASSILTGLYQPQHF
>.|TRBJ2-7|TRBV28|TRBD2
TGTGCCAGCAGTTTAGGGGCGCTAGCGGGGCGGGAGCAGTACTTC
CASSLGALAGREQYF
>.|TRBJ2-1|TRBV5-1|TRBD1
TGCGCCAGCAGCCCCGGGACAGGGGGGCGCTCCTACAATGAGCAGTTCTTC
CASSPGTGGRSYNEQFF
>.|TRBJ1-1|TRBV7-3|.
TGTGCCAGCAGCTTAACGGGGGAGGGCACTGAAGCTTTCTTT
CASSLTGEGTEAFF
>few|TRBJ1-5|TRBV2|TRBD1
TGTGCCAGCACCCCACAGGGGGCCCCCTTTCAGCCCCAGCATTTT
CASTPQGAPFQPQHF
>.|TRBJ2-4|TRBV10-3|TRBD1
TGTGCCATCAGTTCCGGGACAGGGGACGGCATTCAGTACTTC
CAISSGTGDGIQYF
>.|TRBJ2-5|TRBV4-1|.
TGCGCCAGCAGCCGCGTAGGGGCGGAAGAGACCCAGTACTTC
CASSRVGAEETQYF
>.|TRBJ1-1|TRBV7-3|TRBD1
TGTGCCAGCAGCCTACAGGGGATTGGCACTGAAGCTTTCTTT
CASSLQGIGTEAFF
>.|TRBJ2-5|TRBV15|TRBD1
TGTGCCACCAGCAGAGAATTAATAGGGGGCGAGGGGGAGACCCAGTACTTC
CATSRELIGGEGETQYF
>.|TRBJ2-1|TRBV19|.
TGTGCCAGTAGTATGGCCTGGGGAGATGAGCAGTTCTTC
CASSMAWGDEQFF
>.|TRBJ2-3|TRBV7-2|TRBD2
TGTGCCAGCAGCCCATTTAGCGGGGGGGCGGGAGATACGCAGTATTTT
CASSPFSGGAGDTQYF
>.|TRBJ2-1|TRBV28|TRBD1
TGTGCCAGCAGTGAACAGGGGGCGCGTAATGAGCAGTTCTTC
CASSEQGARNEQFF
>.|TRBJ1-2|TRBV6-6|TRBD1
TGTGCCAGCAGCTGGACAGGGGGTAACTATGGCTACACCTTC
CASSWTGGNYGYTF
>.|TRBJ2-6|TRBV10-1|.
TGCGCCAGCAGTGCAGCTGGGGCCAACGTCCTGACTTTC
CASSAAGANVLTF